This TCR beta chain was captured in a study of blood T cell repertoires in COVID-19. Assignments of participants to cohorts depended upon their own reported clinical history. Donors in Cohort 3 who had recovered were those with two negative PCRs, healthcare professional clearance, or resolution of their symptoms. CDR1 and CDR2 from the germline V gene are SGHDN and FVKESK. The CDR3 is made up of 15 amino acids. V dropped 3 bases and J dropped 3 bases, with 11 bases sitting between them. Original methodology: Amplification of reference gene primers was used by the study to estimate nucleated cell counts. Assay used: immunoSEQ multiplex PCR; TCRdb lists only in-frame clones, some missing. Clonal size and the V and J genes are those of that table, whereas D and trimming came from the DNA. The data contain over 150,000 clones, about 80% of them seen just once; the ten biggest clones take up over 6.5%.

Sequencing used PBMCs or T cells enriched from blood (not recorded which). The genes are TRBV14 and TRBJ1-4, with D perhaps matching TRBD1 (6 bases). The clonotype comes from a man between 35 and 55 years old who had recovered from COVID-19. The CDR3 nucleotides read TGTGCCAGCAGCCAGAACAGGGTCTCTAATGAAAAACTGTTTTTT. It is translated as CASSQNRVSNEKLFF. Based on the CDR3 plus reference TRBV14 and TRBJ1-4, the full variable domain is EAGVTQFPSHSVIEKGQTVTLRCDPISGHDNLYWYRRVMGKEIKFLLHFVKESKQDESGMPNNRFLAERTGGTYSTLKVQPAELEDSGVYFCASSQNRVSNEKLFFGSGTQLSVL.